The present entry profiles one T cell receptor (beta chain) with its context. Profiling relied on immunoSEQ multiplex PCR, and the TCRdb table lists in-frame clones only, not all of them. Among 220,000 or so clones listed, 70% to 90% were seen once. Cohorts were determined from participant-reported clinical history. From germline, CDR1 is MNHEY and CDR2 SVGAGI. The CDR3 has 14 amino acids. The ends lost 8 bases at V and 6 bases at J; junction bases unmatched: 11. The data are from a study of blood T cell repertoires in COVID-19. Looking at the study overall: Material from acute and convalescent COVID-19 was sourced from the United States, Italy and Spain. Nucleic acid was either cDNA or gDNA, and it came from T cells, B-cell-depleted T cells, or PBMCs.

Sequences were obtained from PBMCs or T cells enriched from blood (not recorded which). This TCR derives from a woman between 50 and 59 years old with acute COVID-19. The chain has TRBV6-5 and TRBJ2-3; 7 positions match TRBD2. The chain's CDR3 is CASGRLARSDTQYF. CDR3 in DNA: TGTGCCAGCGGACGACTAGCCCGATCCGATACGCAGTATTTT.